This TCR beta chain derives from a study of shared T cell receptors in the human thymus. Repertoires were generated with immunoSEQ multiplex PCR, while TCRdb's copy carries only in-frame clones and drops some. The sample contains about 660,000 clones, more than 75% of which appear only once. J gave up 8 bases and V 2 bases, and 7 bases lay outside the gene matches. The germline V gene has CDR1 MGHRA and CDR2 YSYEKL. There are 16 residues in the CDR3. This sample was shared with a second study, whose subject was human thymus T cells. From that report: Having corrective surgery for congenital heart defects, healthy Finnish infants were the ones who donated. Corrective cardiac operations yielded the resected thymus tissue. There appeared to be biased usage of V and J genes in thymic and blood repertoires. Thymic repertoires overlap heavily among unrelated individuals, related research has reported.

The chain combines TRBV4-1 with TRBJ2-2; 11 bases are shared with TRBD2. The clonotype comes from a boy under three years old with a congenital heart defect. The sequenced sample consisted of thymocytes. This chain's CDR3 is CASSQHNSGGEGELFF. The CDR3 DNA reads TGCGCCAGCAGCCAACACAATAGCGGGGGGGAAGGGGAGCTGTTTTTT.